This T cell receptor beta chain was captured in a study of T cells in Graves' hyperthyroidism and ophthalmopathy. Overall study context: Peripheral blood was secured at the point of initial diagnosis, before any treatment.

This clonotype was seen a handful of times. Amplification of TCR beta CDR3 regions was performed using RNA transcripts as template. A set of HTBI primers served as the primers for a first-round RT-PCR of the TCR CDR3. MiXCR was run by TCRdb on the multiplex PCR reads, yielding one entry per CDR3 protein. The table includes 400,000 to 600,000 distinct CDR3 sequences, around 20% detected once. The CDR3 covers 15 residues. V lost 4 bases to trimming and J lost 3 bases; unmatched junction nucleotides: 6. Germline V gives CDR1 SGDLS, CDR2 YYNGEE. The study based diagnoses on clinical symptoms, serum thyroxine and TRAb, thyroid ultrasound and orbital computed tomography.

The rearrangement uses TRBV9 and TRBJ1-1, with 10 positions matching TRBD1. Material: blood. This clonotype was obtained from a man between 18 and 35 years old with Graves' hyperthyroidism. CDR3 bases: TGTGCCAGCAGCCCACCAGGGACAGGGGACACTGAAGCTTTCTTT. Translating gives CASSPPGTGDTEAFF.